The next 5 T cell receptor beta chains were all read from a single sample in a study of blood T cell repertoires in COVID-19. Sequencing used immunoSEQ multiplex PCR; TCRdb keeps in-frame clones, though not all of them. The data contain around 170,000 clones, approximately 83% of them singletons. The sequencing input was peripheral blood. The receptors here all came from a man between 65 and 85 years old who had recovered from COVID-19.

This clone was counted only a few times. The rearrangement joins TRBV6-1 to TRBJ2-1, with no clear D. The CDR3 loop spans 16 amino acids. Germline CDR1 reads MNHNS; CDR2 reads SASEGT. V was shortened by 1 base and J by 8 bases, with 18 bases between the two germline ends. CDR3 coding DNA: TGTGCCAGCAGTGAAGTAAGTGGAAGACTTCGGGATGAGCAGTTCTTC. Protein product: CASSEVSGRLRDEQFF.

The chain links TRBV4-2 to TRBJ2-2, with TRBD2 matching 13 bases. V lost 3 bases to trimming and J lost 7 bases; unmatched junction nucleotides: 8. Per the germline V gene, CDR1 is LGHNA and CDR2 is YNFKEQ. This CDR3 contains 17 residues. CDR3 protein: CASSQGTGTSGNGELFF. The CDR3 DNA is TGTGCCAGCAGCCAGGGGACCGGGACTAGCGGGAACGGGGAGCTGTTTTTT.

The sample holds one count of this clone. This CDR3 reads CASSLKGARGEQFF. The CDR3 region has the DNA TGTGCCAGCAGTTTAAAGGGGGCCCGGGGTGAGCAGTTCTTC. The genes are TRBV27 and TRBJ2-1, with 7 positions matching TRBD1. V trimming: 2 bases; J trimming: 9 bases; junction bases outside the gene matches: 7. Germline assignment: CDR1 MNHEY and CDR2 SMNVEV (reference sequence). The CDR3 contains 14 residues.

The chain links TRBV6-6 to TRBJ2-7, with TRBD2 as a possible D gene (6 bases). The CDR3 has 14 amino acids. The V gene lost 7 bases and the J gene lost 0 bases, with 13 bases spanning the gap. The germline gives CDR1 MNHNY, CDR2 SVGAGI (reference sequence). Here the CDR3 DNA reads TGTGCCAGCACCTGGGGTAGCGGCTCCTACGAGCAGTACTTC. Translation gives CASTWGSGSYEQYF.

CDR3 coding DNA: TGTGCCAGTAGCCGAACTTACAGGGACCAGCCCCAGCATTTT. The encoded protein is CASSRTYRDQPQHF. The J gene is TRBJ1-5, the V gene TRBV19, with D perhaps TRBD1 (6 bases). CDR3 length: 14 amino acids. V lost 6 bases and J lost 7, with 16 bases in between. The germline V gene encodes CDR1 LNHDA and CDR2 SQIVND (reference sequence).